Below are 19 T cell receptor beta chains sequenced from a single sample in a study of beta chain features in type 1 diabetes. Expressed TCRB transcripts were sequenced because the isolated RNA had all been reverse transcribed beforehand. The assay was immunoSEQ multiplex PCR, and TCRdb's table has in-frame clones only and misses some. The data show approximately 470,000 clones, approximately 30% seen once. The specimen sequenced was naive CD4+ T cells from blood. The receptor source for this set is a man between 18 and 35 years old in good health.

The chain is built from TRBV7-9 and TRBJ2-1; 7 bases fit TRBD2. Trimming took 1 base from V and 13 from J; bases not matched to a gene: 4. Germline assignment: CDR1 SEHNR and CDR2 FQNEAQ (reference sequence). The length of the CDR3 is 12 residues. The CDR3 is CASSLDAGVQFF. CDR3 nucleotides: TGTGCCAGCAGCTTAGATGCGGGGGTACAGTTCTTC.

V gene TRBV5-4 combines with J gene TRBJ2-1; 10 bases fit TRBD1. Trimming removed 3 bases from V and 7 bases from J; junction bases left unmatched: 7. Germline assignment: CDR1 SGHNT and CDR2 YYREEE (reference sequence). This CDR3 comprises 15 residues. CDR3 DNA: TGTGCCAGCAGCTCGAGGGACAGGGGAACGAATGAGCAGTTCTTC. Protein product: CASSSRDRGTNEQFF.

CDR3 sequence (DNA): TGCAGCGTTGTAGAGCAGTGGGGGAACACTGAAGCTTTCTTT. This encodes CSVVEQWGNTEAFF. V and J are TRBV29-1 and TRBJ1-1; D remains unclear. This CDR3 has 14 residues. The germline V and J ends were trimmed by 4 bases and 1 base, with 13 bases remaining between them. Germline V gives CDR1 SQVTM, CDR2 ANQGSEA.

This clone occurred a few times. This chain links TRBV15 with TRBJ2-1, with 10 bases lining up with TRBD2. CDR3 length: 15 amino acids. V shed 4 bases and J 4 bases; nucleotides not matched to a gene: 4. Germline V gene data show CDR1 as LNHNV and CDR2 as YYDKDF (reference sequence). The CDR3 DNA follows: TGTGCCACCAGCACCGCTAGCGGGAGATACAATGAGCAGTTCTTC. Residues: CATSTASGRYNEQFF.

The V and J genes are TRBV7-2 and TRBJ1-5, with unresolved D. Trimming removed 5 bases from V and 2 bases from J, with 13 bases in between. This CDR3 has 15 amino acids. CDR1 is SGHTA and CDR2 is FQGNSA in the germline V gene. The CDR3 protein is CASSPAGTRNQPQHF. The CDR3 DNA reads as TGTGCCAGCAGCCCGGCGGGCACCCGCAATCAGCCCCAGCATTTT.

This clone occurred a few times. V gene TRBV19 combines with J gene TRBJ2-3, with D uncertain. From germline, CDR1 is LNHDA and CDR2 SQIVND (reference sequence). This CDR3 region has 14 residues. Trimming stripped 5 bases from V and 8 bases from J, with 17 bases between. The CDR3 DNA follows: TGTGCCAGTAGTCCCCGTGCTTCCCCGAGTACGCAGTATTTT. Translating it yields CASSPRASPSTQYF.

V and J are TRBV7-2 and TRBJ2-1; D is perhaps TRBD2 (6 bases). Germline assignment: CDR1 SGHTA and CDR2 FQGNSA. This CDR3 comprises 13 residues. V was clipped by 4 bases and J by 3 bases, with 7 bases between them. CDR3 coding DNA: TGTGCCAGCAGCTGGCGGGGCTACAATGAGCAGTTCTTC. This encodes CASSWRGYNEQFF. The entire variable domain, with the rest obtained from reference TRBV7-2 and TRBJ2-1, is as follows: GAGVSQSPSNKVTEKGKDVELRCDPISGHTALYWYRQSLGQGLEFLIYFQGNSAPDKSGLPSDRFSAERTGGSVSTLTIQRTQQEDSAVYLCASSWRGYNEQFFGPGTRLTVL.

This clone has only a few counts. V usage is TRBV15 and J usage is TRBJ2-5, with 9 bases matching TRBD1. Germline V gene data show CDR1 as LNHNV and CDR2 as YYDKDF (reference sequence). The CDR3 extends over 15 amino acids. With 4 bases clipped from V and 1 base from J, the junction kept 4 bases outside the gene matches. Here the CDR3 DNA reads TGTGCCACCAGCAAGAGGACAGGGGCCCAAGAGACCCAGTACTTC. Amino acids: CATSKRTGAQETQYF.

This clone was seen once. V and J are TRBV7-9 and TRBJ2-1; TRBD2 matches at 11 bases. Germline CDR1 SEHNR, CDR2 FQNEAQ (reference sequence). V lost 3 bases and J lost 0; bases outside the gene matches: 4. This CDR3 region has 17 residues. The CDR3 protein is CASSFRLAGYSYNEQFF. The DNA for the CDR3 is TGTGCCAGCAGCTTTAGACTAGCGGGGTACTCCTACAATGAGCAGTTCTTC.

The rearrangement joins TRBV4-3 to TRBJ2-3; 10 nucleotides line up with TRBD2. The V gene end was trimmed by 8 bases and the J gene end by 0 bases; junction bases not matched to a gene: 2. This CDR3 region has 14 residues. Germline V gene data show CDR1 as LGHNA and CDR2 as YSLEER. The CDR3 DNA reads as TGCGCCAGCGGACTAGCGGTGAGCACAGATACGCAGTATTTT. Translation gives CASGLAVSTDTQYF.

Only one count was recorded for this clone. This rearrangement joins TRBV23-1 to TRBJ1-1; no firm D call. TRBV23-1 carries the ORF label, with uncertain function. V gave up 0 bases and J gave up 1 base, with 9 bases separating them. This CDR3 comprises 15 residues. CDR3 DNA sequence: TGCGCCAGCAGTCAATCTCAGGACCCGAACACTGAAGCTTTCTTT. It yields the protein CASSQSQDPNTEAFF.

This clone came up a few times. This rearrangement joins TRBV7-8 to TRBJ2-5; D call uncertain. The CDR3 is 15 residues long. Trimming left V 5 bases short and J 3 bases short, with 16 bases between. CDR1 SGHVS and CDR2 FQNEAQ come from the germline V gene. The CDR3 region has the DNA TGTGCCAGCAGCGCCCTTTGGGTTCCGGAAGAGACCCAGTACTTC. Translating it yields CASSALWVPEETQYF.

The chain recombines TRBV2 with TRBJ2-5; possible D gene TRBD2, 5 bases. The ends were cut back, 6 bases at V and 4 bases at J, with 12 bases in the middle. CDR1 is SNHLY and CDR2 is FYNNEI in the germline V gene. This CDR3 is built from 13 residues. The CDR3 loop is CASRGEVGETQYF. In nucleotides, the CDR3 is TGTGCCAGCAGGGGAGAGGTGGGAGAGACCCAGTACTTC.

The chain has TRBV4-1 and TRBJ2-7; D is perhaps TRBD2 (6 bases). The CDR3 length is 16 residues. Trimming removed 1 base from V and 4 bases from J, with 17 bases in between. CDR1 and CDR2 from the germline V gene are MGHRA and YSYEKL. The CDR3 nucleotides read TGCGCCAGCAGCCAAGTACCGGCAGGGAGGAATTACGAGCAGTACTTC. This gives the protein CASSQVPAGRNYEQYF.

The rearrangement joins TRBV5-1 to TRBJ2-5; 10 bases are a match to TRBD2. The V segment lost 0 bases and the J segment 6 bases; nucleotides outside the gene matches: 5. The CDR3 loop spans 15 amino acids. CDR1 and CDR2 from the germline V gene are SGHRS and YFSETQ. Written as DNA, the CDR3 is TGCGCCAGCAGCTTGGAGTCTAGCGGGAGACAGACCCAGTACTTC. Encoded protein: CASSLESSGRQTQYF.

This clone was seen a handful of times. The J gene is TRBJ1-1, the V gene TRBV7-3; D uncertain. CDR1 is SGHTA, CDR2 FQGTGA, per germline. The V end was cut by 5 bases, the J end by 1 base, with 8 bases between. The CDR3 covers 13 residues. This CDR3 is CASSRSGNTEAFF. The CDR3 region has the DNA TGTGCCAGCAGCCGTTCAGGGAACACTGAAGCTTTCTTT. Supplemented by reference TRBV7-3 and TRBJ1-1, the full variable domain reads GAGVSQTPSNKVTEKGKYVELRCDPISGHTALYWYRQSLGQGPEFLIYFQGTGAADDSGLPNDRFFAVRPEGSVSTLKIQRTERGDSAVYLCASSRSGNTEAFFGQGTRLTVV.

This clone was seen a handful of times. The chain joins TRBV7-6 to TRBJ2-7; TRBD1 matches 10 bases. V shed 1 base, J shed 3 bases, and the junction held 3 bases outside the gene matches. The CDR3 is 15 residues long. Germline V gene sequence: CDR1 SGHVS, CDR2 FNYEAQ. The CDR3: CASSLGDRGVYEQYF. In DNA form, the CDR3 reads TGTGCCAGCAGCTTAGGGGACAGGGGAGTCTACGAGCAGTACTTC. Based on the CDR3 plus reference TRBV7-6 and TRBJ2-7, the full variable domain is GAGVSQSPRYKVTKRGQDVALRCDPISGHVSLYWYRQALGQGPEFLTYFNYEAQQDKSGLPNDRFSAERPEGSISTLTIQRTEQRDSAMYRCASSLGDRGVYEQYFGPGTRLTVT.

This clone turned up a few times. The chain employs TRBV30 and TRBJ1-2, with D possibly TRBD1 on 5 matching bases. Looked up from germline, CDR1 is GTSNPN and CDR2 is SVGIG (reference sequence). The CDR3 loop spans 12 amino acids. V lost 4 bases and J lost 8, with 14 bases in between. The CDR3: CAWTRREQGYTF. DNA of the CDR3: TGTGCCTGGACCCGCAGGGAGCAAGGCTACACCTTC.

This clone came up once. This chain joins TRBV6-5 and TRBJ2-3; D is uncertain. Per germline, CDR1 MNHEY and CDR2 SVGAGI. V was trimmed by 6 bases and J by 5 bases, leaving 9 bases between them. This CDR3 spans 12 amino acids. CDR3 bases: TGTGCCAGCAGCACCTCCGGAGATACGCAGTATTTT. Amino acid sequence: CASSTSGDTQYF.